This T cell receptor beta chain was profiled in a study of tumor-infiltrating lymphocytes in primary liver carcinoma. Background on the study: Among the tumors, stages were T1-T3 N0M0 and sizes roughly 4.2 to 11 cm.

The CDR3 totals 17 residues. V gave up 0 bases and J gave up 5 bases; unmatched junction bases: 8. Per the germline V gene, CDR1 is MNHNY and CDR2 is SVGAGI (reference sequence). Unsorted bulk tissue, about 19-32 mg of it, served as the source for co-extraction of RNA and DNA. The investigators made TCR beta cDNA from 400 to 550 ng total RNA, using a constant-region primer. For TCR beta, libraries were produced by three nested multiplex PCR rounds using slightly modified ARM-PCR. Forward primers for TRBV1-TRBV30 and a C-beta reverse primer served the first two PCR rounds, at approximately 10 cycles each. TCRdb independently ran MiXCR on the multiplex PCR reads; one entry per CDR3 protein. The repertoire has 150,000 to 200,000 distinct CDR3 sequences, just under 85% of them found once; the top ten carry 15% to 20%.

The J gene is TRBJ2-2, the V gene TRBV6-6; 8 nucleotides agree with TRBD1. The sequenced sample consisted of tumor tissue from primary liver carcinoma. The receptor was derived from a man aged 40-50 years with primary liver carcinoma and hepatitis B virus infection. The CDR3 loop is CASSYSCQGAGTGELFF. In nucleotides, the CDR3 is TGTGCCAGCAGTTACTCGTGTCAGGGGGCGGGGACCGGGGAGCTGTTTTTT.